Here is one TCR beta chain with its context. Its antigen remains unknown. These data belong to a study of cytomegalovirus exposure and HLA in healthy donors. Regarding the study as a whole: In a later analysis, the majority of CMV-associated beta chains seemingly showed HLA restriction. CMV serostatus was the only recorded immune exposure for donors.

Amplification used 60 Vbeta primers and 13 Jbeta primers. Some clones are missing from TCRdb's copy, which holds only in-frame ones; the method was immunoSEQ multiplex PCR. Of 180,000 or so clones listed, 75% to 80% are singletons. Source material: PBMCs. This clonotype was sampled from a man aged 35-49 years in good health and CMV-seropositive.

CDR3 sequence: CASSDPASGSIATDTQYF. CDR3 in DNA: TGTGCCAGCAGTGATCCGGCTAGCGGGAGCATTGCCACAGATACGCAGTATTTT. The chain employs TRBV2 and TRBJ2-3; 10 positions agree with TRBD2. CDR1 is SNHLY, CDR2 FYNNEI, per germline. This CDR3 spans 18 amino acids. J gave up 2 bases and V 3 bases, and 11 bases lay outside the gene matches.